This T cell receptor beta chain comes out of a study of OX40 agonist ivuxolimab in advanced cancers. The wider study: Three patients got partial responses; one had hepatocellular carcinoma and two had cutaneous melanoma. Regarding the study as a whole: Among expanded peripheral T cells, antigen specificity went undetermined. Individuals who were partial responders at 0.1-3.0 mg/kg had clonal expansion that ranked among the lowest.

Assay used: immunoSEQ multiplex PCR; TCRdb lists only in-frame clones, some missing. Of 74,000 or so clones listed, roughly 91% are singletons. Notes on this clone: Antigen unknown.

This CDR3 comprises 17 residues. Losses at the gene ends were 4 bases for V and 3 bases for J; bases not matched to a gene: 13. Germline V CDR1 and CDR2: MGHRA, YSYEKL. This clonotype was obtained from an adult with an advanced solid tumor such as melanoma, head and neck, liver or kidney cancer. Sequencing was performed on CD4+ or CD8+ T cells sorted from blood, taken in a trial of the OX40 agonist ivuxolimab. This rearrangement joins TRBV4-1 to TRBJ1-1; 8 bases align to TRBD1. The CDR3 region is CASSLGRTGYGDTEAFF. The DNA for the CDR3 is TGCGCCAGCAGCCTCGGTAGGACAGGGTACGGGGACACTGAAGCTTTCTTT.